The subject of this entry is one T cell receptor (beta chain). Its antigen remains unknown. V shed 6 bases and J 7 bases; nucleotides not matched to a gene: 8. The CDR3 consists of 16 residues. Germline V gene lookup returns CDR1 SGHAT and CDR2 FQNNGV. The data are from a study of cytomegalovirus exposure and HLA in healthy donors. Study overall: In an early release, HLA-typed donors contributed 90 million or so unique TCR sequences. Membership in the Caucasian-associated ancestry cluster was found for about 84% of almost 400 genotyped donors. General study results and limits: Later analysis showed most CMV-associated TCR beta chains appearing HLA-restricted. Later on, a genetic analysis was performed. It linked a missense variant in DCLRE1C with V- and J-gene trimming of TCR beta.

PCR used 60 Vbeta primers and 13 Jbeta primers. TCRdb's table, derived via immunoSEQ multiplex PCR, lists solely in-frame clones and lacks some. Of some 190,000 clones listed, 77% were seen once; the top ten hold 1.4% to 1.5%. Sequenced input: PBMCs. The genes are TRBV11-2 and TRBJ2-1; 14 bases are a match to TRBD2. The sequence derives from a man younger than 35 in good health and CMV-seronegative. DNA of the CDR3: TGTGCCAGCAGACTTACCAGGACTAGCGGGAGGAATGAGCAGTTCTTC. Translation gives CASRLTRTSGRNEQFF.